This is a list of T cell receptor beta chains from one sample in a study of cytomegalovirus exposure and HLA in healthy donors. Clones were read by immunoSEQ multiplex PCR, and TCRdb kept only the in-frame ones, dropping some. The top ten clones hold around 5% of a sample with approximately 150,000 clones, 73% of them seen once. Sequenced input: PBMCs. All receptors derive from a woman aged 18-29 years in good health and CMV-seropositive. Both conserved end residues are part of each CDR3. The order of the fields is V gene, J gene, CDR3 protein.

V: TRBV7-2
J: TRBJ2-1
CDR3: CASSLVGVPSSYNEQFF

V: TRBV7-2
J: TRBJ2-2
CDR3: CASSLVGRGTGELFF

V: TRBV11-1
J: TRBJ2-7
CDR3: CASSQTGPLEQYF

V: TRBV7-2
J: TRBJ2-1
CDR3: CASSSGTGKFF

V: TRBV7-8
J: TRBJ1-6
CDR3: CASSLGGTGDSPLHF

V: TRBV4-3
J: TRBJ1-2
CDR3: CASSPKGGGAGYGYTF

V: TRBV28
J: TRBJ2-7
CDR3: CASTLGQQVSYEQYF

V: TRBV7-9
J: TRBJ1-2
CDR3: CASSHTRGTPNYGYTF

V: TRBV21-1
J: TRBJ1-1
CDR3: CASSKRRRVRTEAFF

V: TRBV29-1
J: TRBJ2-5
CDR3: CSAAGQGKETQYF

V: TRBV9
J: TRBJ1-1
CDR3: CASSALVRDRENTEAFF

V: TRBV7-9
J: TRBJ1-1
CDR3: CASIPIQGAPLAFF

V: TRBV6-6
J: TRBJ2-1
CDR3: CASSLNRQGNEQFF

V: TRBV14
J: TRBJ2-3
CDR3: CASSQVQRADTQYF

V: TRBV4-1
J: TRBJ1-4
CDR3: CASSQELNSEKLFF

V: TRBV7-2
J: TRBJ2-7
CDR3: CASSLVTYEQYF

V: TRBV11-2
J: TRBJ2-7
CDR3: CASSPDSYEQYF

V: TRBV27
J: TRBJ1-5
CDR3: CASRQGSNQPQHF

V: TRBV13
J: TRBJ2-7
CDR3: CASSIAGGDEQYF

V: TRBV10-3
J: TRBJ2-7
CDR3: CAISESKPRGGYEQYF

V: TRBV11-2
J: TRBJ2-1
CDR3: CASRRMGGLTYNEQFF

V: TRBV18
J: TRBJ2-1
CDR3: CASSPLTGLAYNEQFF

V: TRBV10-3
J: TRBJ1-5
CDR3: CAISESRRNQPQHF

V: TRBV27
J: TRBJ1-4
CDR3: CASGARAGNEKLFF

V: TRBV2
J: TRBJ2-2
CDR3: CASTKDSGAGTGELFF

V: TRBV30
J: TRBJ1-1
CDR3: CAWSPTGIPEAFF

V: TRBV7-3
J: TRBJ2-7
CDR3: CASSLQPTGGFHEQYF

V: TRBV30
J: TRBJ2-1
CDR3: CAWSHGTGVYNEQFF

V: TRBV15
J: TRBJ2-5
CDR3: CATSRDPSGGARETQYF

V: TRBV21-1
J: TRBJ1-1
CDR3: CASSNLRGLGTEAFF

V: TRBV5-5
J: TRBJ1-5
CDR3: CASSAGQGSNQPQHF

V: TRBV2
J: TRBJ2-3
CDR3: CASRQGASPTDTQYF

V: TRBV11-2
J: TRBJ2-2
CDR3: CASSPYSLGGGRGAGELFF

V: TRBV7-9
J: TRBJ2-5
CDR3: CSSSFTPQETQYF

V: TRBV11-3
J: TRBJ2-1
CDR3: CASSLLAASYNEQFF